One T cell receptor (beta chain) is described in this entry. Its specificity is unknown. Use of 60 Vbeta and 13 Jbeta primers characterized the PCR. Profiling relied on immunoSEQ multiplex PCR, and the TCRdb table lists in-frame clones only, not all of them. The sample holds about 86,000 clones, about four fifths seen once. The record originates from a study of cytomegalovirus exposure and HLA in healthy donors. Overall study results and limits: The presence/absence work took it that sequencing depth was about the same across donors.

V lost 2 bases and J lost 1; bases outside the gene matches: 2. The CDR3 totals 15 residues. Germline assignment: CDR1 MNHEY and CDR2 SMNVEV (reference sequence). The V and J genes are TRBV27 and TRBJ2-5; 9 bases map to TRBD1. The sequenced material came from PBMCs. The clonotype was recovered from a woman aged 40 to 50 in good health and CMV-seropositive. CDR3 DNA: TGTGCCAGCAGTTTAGGGGACAGGGTCCAAGAGACCCAGTACTTC. It translates to CASSLGDRVQETQYF.